This TCR beta chain is drawn from a study of molecular identifiers for immune sequencing clone quantification (dated by TCRdb to the late 2010s). Some background on the complete study: For a replicate experiment, the RNA from either approximately 20,000 or 100,000 naive CD8 T cells was divided into five aliquots, and four of those aliquots went on to sequencing. The study was a methods study using CD8 T cells to benchmark molecular-identifier clustering-based TCR repertoire sequencing (MIDCIRS) and TCR RNA copy counting. Overall study results and their limits: Even against a background of about a million naive CD8 T cells, spiked-in Jurkat TCR RNA amounting to a single cell's worth was reported to be detectable. Modeling gave about 3.3 recovered TCR RNA copies per cell versus around 10 by digital PCR, implying around 31% capture efficiency. When barcode sub-clustering was omitted, TCR diversity was inflated by chimeric consensus sequences, with chimeras reaching as high as 47%. Highly expanded clone sizes could be underestimated if identical TCR molecules share a barcode. In CMV-specific effector cells, over 99% of molecules were held by clones above 20 RNA copies, whereas under 1% of molecules were held by such clones in naive cells. The naive libraries included spiked-in Jurkat TCR RNA (roughly 9 copies' worth), and this RNA is not part of the donor repertoire.

Libraries of naive CD8 T cells were generated from roughly 21,000 to 960,000 sorted cells, with 10%, 30% or 50% of the purified RNA used. On a BD FACSAria II, naive CD8 T cells were FACS-sorted as CD8+CD4-CCR7+CD45RA+ and collected into RLT Plus buffer. To test detection sensitivity, Jurkat RNA equivalent to roughly nine TCR copies was spiked into samples of about 17,000-1,100,000 naive CD8 T cells. Enrichment of CD8 T cells was done with RosetteSep CD8+ T Cell Enrichment Cocktail plus Ficoll-Paque, and ACK red cell lysis came afterward. The library relied on PCR. Instrument on record: NextSeq 500. Bulk TCR libraries were generated as previously described, with the TCR primers listed in Table S5 used. Total RNA was purified with the Qiagen AllPrep DNA/RNA kit. Before any analysis, reads coming from multiple sequencing runs of the same library were combined into one pool. In the authors' own workflow: Reads were retained only if the reads had an exact TCR constant sequence, and the retained reads were trimmed to 150 nt and grouped according to their 12-nt molecular barcodes. Within each barcode group, reads were sub-clustered at a 15% Levenshtein threshold, and quality-weighted consensus sequences were built per RNA molecule. Non-functional sequences were removed, as were lower-count sequences one edit away from another. Barcode sub-clusters with fewer than 20% of the maximum read count were removed, based on fitting two negative binomial distributions. The public reads were quality trimmed at Q25 with fastp and then assembled into clones with MiXCR by TCRdb, keeping productive beta chains. One record per CDR3 amino acid sequence lists the most common genes and DNA. What appears here as the V and J calls and clone size reflects TCRdb's work, not the paper's. The table for this sample lists approximately 550,000 distinct CDR3 sequences; around 23% of them were counted only once. The leading ten clones occupy approximately 0.76% of the sample.

The cysteine opens and the phenylalanine closes a CDR3 of 13 amino acids. CDR3 DNA only is kept here, 39 bases in frame from base 1. V is pruned by 8 bases and J by 2 bases, leaving 6 bases of the junction without a gene match. The germline V gene encodes CDR1 SGHAT and CDR2 FQNNGV. A remark on this clonotype: No cognate antigen has been identified for it. Base qualities are not provided; no much larger clone lies one nucleotide away.

In this chain, TRBV11-2 is recombined with TRBJ2-7; 7 middle bases align to TRBD1. Sequenced sample: naive CD8+ T cells from blood, with Jurkat cell RNA spiked in. The sample's cell subset or site label is to be understood as: FACS-sorted CD8+CD4-CCR7+CD45RA+ naive T cells. This TCR was sampled from a human donor in good health. Some libraries in this study had Jurkat cell RNA spiked in. The CDR3 corresponds to CASGQDRAYEQYF. The nucleotide sequence is TGTGCCAGCGGCCAAGACAGGGCCTACGAGCAGTACTTC.